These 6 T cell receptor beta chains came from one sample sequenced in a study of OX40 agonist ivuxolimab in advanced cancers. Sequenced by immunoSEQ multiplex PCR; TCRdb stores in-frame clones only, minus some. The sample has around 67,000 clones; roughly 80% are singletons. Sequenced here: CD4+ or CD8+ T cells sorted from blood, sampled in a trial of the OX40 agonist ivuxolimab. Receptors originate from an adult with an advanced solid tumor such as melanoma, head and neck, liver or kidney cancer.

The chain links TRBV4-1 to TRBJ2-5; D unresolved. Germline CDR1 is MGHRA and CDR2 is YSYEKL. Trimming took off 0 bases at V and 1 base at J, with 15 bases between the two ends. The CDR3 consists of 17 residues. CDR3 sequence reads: CASSQEGIAGLQETQYF. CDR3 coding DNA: TGCGCCAGCAGCCAAGAGGGGATAGCAGGCCTCCAAGAGACCCAGTACTTC.

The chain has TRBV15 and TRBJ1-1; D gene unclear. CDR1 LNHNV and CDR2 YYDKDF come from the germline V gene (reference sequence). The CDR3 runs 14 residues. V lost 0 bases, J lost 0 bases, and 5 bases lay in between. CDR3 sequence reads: CATSRDSLNTEAFF. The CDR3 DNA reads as TGTGCCACCAGCAGAGACAGCCTGAACACTGAAGCTTTCTTT.

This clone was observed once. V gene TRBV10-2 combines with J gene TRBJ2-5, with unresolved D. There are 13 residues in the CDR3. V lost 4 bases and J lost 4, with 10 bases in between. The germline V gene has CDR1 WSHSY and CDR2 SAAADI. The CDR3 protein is CASSGGGRETQYF. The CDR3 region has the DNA TGCGCCAGCAGTGGGGGTGGCCGAGAGACCCAGTACTTC.

The CDR3 nucleotides read TGCGCCAGCAGCCAAGAAGGGTATTCACCCCTCCACTTT. It translates to CASSQEGYSPLHF. The V call is TRBV4-1, the J call TRBJ1-6, with unresolved D. This CDR3 is built from 13 residues. Trimming removed 0 bases from V and 8 bases from J, with 5 bases in between. Germline loops: CDR1 MGHRA, CDR2 YSYEKL.

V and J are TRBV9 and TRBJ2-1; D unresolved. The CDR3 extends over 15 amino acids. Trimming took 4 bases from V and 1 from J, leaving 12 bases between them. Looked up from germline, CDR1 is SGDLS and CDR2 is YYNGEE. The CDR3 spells CASSSDLGSYNEQFF. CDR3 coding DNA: TGTGCCAGCAGCTCGGACCTGGGGTCCTACAATGAGCAGTTCTTC.

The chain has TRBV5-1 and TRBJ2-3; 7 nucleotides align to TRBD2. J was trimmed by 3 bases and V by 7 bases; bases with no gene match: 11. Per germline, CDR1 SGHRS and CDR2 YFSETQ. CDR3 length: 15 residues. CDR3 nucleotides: TGCGCCAGCCTTAAAGGGAGGGGTGGTACAGATACGCAGTATTTT. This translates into CASLKGRGGTDTQYF. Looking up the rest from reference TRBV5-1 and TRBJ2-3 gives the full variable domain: KAGVTQTPRYLIKTRGQQVTLSCSPISGHRSVSWYQQTPGQGLQFLFEYFSETQRNKGNFPGRFSGRQFSNSRSEMNVSTLELGDSALYLCASLKGRGGTDTQYFGPGTRLTVL.